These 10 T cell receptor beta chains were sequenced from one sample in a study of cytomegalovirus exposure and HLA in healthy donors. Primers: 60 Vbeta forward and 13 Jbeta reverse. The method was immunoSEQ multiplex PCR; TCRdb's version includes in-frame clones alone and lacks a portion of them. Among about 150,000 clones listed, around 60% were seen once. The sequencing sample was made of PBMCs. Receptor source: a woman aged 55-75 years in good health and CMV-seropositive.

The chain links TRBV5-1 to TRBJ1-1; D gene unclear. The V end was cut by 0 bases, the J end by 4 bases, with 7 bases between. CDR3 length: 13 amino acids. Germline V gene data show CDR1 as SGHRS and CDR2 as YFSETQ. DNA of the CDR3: TGCGCCAGCAGCTTGGGAGGTAGCACTGAAGCTTTCTTT. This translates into CASSLGGSTEAFF.

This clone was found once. This chain's CDR3 is CASSLVVVRWNTEAFF. DNA of the CDR3: TGTGCCAGCAGCTTAGTTGTTGTGAGGTGGAACACTGAAGCTTTCTTT. The rearrangement uses TRBV7-2 and TRBJ1-1; D not certain. V lost 1 base to trimming and J lost 1 base, with 13 bases between them. This CDR3 contains 16 residues. Germline values: CDR1 SGHTA, CDR2 FQGNSA.

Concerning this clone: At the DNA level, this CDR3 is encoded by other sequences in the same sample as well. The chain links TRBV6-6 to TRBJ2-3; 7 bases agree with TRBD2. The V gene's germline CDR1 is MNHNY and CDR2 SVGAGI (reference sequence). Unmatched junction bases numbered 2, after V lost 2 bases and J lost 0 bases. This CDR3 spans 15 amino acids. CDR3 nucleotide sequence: TGTGCCAGCAGTTACGGTAGCGGGAGCACAGATACGCAGTATTTT. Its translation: CASSYGSGSTDTQYF.

The CDR3 sequence: CASSLSLAGGGTQYF. The CDR3 coding sequence is TGTGCCAGCAGTTTATCGTTAGCGGGAGGGGGGACCCAGTACTTC. The chain has TRBV27 and TRBJ2-5; 11 bases agree with TRBD2. Germline assignment: CDR1 MNHEY and CDR2 SMNVEV (reference sequence). The CDR3 loop spans 15 amino acids. V was pared by 0 bases and J by 7 bases, with 4 bases of the junction left unmatched.

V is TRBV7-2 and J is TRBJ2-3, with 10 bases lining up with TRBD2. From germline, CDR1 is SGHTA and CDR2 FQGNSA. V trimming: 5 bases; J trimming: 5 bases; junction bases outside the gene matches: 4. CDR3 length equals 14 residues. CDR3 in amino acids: CASSTGLARDTQYF. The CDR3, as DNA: TGTGCCAGCAGCACGGGACTAGCGAGAGATACGCAGTATTTT.

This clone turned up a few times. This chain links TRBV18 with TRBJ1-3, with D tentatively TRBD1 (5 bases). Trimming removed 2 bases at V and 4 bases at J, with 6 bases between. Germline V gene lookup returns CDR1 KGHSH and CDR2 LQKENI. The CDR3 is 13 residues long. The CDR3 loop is CASSPDSGNTIYF. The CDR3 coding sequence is TGTGCCAGCTCACCAGACAGCGGAAACACCATATATTTT.

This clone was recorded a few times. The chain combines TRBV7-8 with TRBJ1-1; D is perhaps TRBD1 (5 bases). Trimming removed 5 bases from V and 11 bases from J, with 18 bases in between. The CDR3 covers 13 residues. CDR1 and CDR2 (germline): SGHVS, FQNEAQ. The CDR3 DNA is TGTGCCAGCAGCAAACCTCCCGGGGGGACGGCTTTCTTT. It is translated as CASSKPPGGTAFF.

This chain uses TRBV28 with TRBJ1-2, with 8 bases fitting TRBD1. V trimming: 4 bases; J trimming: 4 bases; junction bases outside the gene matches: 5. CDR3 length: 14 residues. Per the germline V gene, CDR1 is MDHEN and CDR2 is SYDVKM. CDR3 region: CASSSIGQGYGYTF. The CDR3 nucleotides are TGTGCCAGCAGTTCCATAGGACAGGGCTATGGCTACACCTTC.

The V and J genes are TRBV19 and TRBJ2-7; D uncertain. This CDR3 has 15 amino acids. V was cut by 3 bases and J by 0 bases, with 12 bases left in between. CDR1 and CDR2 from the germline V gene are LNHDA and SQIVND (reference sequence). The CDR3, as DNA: TGTGCCAGTAGTATTGGGCAGACCGGCTCCTACGAGCAGTACTTC. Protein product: CASSIGQTGSYEQYF.

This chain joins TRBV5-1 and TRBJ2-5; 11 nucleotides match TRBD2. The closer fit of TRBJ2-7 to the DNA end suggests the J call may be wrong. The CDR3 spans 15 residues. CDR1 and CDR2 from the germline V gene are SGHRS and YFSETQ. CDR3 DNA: TGCGCCAGCAGCTACCTAGCGGGAGGATCCTACGAGCAGTACTTC. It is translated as CASSYLAGGSYEQYF.